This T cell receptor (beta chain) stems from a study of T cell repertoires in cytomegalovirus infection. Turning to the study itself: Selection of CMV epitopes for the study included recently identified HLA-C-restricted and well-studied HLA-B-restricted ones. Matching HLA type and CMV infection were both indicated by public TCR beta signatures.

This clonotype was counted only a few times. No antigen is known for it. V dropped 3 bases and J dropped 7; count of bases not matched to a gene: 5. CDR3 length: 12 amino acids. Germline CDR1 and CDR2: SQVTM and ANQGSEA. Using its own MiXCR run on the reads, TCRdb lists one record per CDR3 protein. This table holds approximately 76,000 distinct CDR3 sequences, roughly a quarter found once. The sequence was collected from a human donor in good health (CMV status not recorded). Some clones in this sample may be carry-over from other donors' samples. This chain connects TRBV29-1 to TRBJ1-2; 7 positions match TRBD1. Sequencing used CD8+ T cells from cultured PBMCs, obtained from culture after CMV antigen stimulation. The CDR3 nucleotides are TGCAGCGTTGATTCAGGGGGAAGTGGCTACACCTTC. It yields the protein CSVDSGGSGYTF.